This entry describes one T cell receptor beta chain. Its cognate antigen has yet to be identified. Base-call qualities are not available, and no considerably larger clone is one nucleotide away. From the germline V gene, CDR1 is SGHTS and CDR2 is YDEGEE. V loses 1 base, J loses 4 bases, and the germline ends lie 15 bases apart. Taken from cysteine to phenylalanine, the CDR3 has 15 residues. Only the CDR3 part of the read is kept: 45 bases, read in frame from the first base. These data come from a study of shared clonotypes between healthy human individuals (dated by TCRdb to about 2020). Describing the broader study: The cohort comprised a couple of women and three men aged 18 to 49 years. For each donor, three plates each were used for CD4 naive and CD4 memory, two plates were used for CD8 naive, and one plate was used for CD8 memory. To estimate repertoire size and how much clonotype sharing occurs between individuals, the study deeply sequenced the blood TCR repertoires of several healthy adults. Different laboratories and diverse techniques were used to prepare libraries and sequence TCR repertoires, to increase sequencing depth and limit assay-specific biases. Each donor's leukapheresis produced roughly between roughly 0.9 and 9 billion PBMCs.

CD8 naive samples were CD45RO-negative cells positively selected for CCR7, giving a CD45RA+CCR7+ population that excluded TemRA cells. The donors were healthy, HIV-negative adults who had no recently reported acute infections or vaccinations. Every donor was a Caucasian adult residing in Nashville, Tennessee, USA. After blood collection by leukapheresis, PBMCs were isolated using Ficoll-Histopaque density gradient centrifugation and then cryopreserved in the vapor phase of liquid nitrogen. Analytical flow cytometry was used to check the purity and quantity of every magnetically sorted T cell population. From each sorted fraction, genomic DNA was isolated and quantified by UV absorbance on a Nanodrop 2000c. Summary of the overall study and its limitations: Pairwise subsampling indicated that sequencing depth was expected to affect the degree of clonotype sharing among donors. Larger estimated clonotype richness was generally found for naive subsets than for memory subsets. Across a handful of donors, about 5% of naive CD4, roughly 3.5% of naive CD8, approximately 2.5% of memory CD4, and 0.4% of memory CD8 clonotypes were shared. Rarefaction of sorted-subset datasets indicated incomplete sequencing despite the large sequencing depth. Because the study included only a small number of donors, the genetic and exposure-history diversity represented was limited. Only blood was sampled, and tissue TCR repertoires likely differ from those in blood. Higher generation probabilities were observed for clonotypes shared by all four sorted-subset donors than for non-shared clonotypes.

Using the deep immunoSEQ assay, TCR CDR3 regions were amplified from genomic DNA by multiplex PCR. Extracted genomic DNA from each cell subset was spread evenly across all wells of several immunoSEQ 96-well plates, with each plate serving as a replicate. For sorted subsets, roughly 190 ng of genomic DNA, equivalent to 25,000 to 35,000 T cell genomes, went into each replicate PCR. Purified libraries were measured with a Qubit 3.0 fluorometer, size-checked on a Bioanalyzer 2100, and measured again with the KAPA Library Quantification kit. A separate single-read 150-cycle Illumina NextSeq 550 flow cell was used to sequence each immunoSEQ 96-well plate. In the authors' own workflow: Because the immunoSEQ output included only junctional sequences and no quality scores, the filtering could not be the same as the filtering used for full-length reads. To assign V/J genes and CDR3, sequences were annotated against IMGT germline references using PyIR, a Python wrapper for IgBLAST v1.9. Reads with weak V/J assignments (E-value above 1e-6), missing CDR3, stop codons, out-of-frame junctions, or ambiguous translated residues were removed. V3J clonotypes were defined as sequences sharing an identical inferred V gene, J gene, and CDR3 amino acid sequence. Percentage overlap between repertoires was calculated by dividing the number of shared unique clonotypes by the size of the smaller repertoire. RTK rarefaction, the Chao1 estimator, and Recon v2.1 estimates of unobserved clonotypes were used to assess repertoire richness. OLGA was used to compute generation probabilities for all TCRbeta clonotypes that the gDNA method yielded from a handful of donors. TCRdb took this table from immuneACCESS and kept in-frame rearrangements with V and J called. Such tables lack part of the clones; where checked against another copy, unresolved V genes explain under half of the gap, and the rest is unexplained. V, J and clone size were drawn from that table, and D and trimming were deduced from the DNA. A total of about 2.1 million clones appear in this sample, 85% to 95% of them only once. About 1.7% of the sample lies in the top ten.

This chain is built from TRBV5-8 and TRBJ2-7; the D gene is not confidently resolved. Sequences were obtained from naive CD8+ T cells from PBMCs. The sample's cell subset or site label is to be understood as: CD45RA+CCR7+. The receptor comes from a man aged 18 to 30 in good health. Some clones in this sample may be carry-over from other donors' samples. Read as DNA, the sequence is TGTGCCAGCAGCTTGTATCCCGGCCCCCCTTACGAGCAGTACTTC. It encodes CASSLYPGPPYEQYF. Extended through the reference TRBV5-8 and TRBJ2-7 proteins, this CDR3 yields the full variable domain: EAGVTQSPTHLIKTRGQQATLRCSPISGHTSVYWYQQALGLGLQFLLWYDEGEERNRGNFPPRFSGRQFPNYSSELNVNALELEDSALYLCASSLYPGPPYEQYFGPGTRLTVT.